Given below is one T cell receptor beta chain in context. Study processing details: Scientists estimated how many nucleated cells there were by amplifying reference gene primers. This table comes from immunoSEQ multiplex PCR, and its TCRdb copy is limited to in-frame clones, with some not included. That table is the source of V, J and clone size, and D and trimming were worked out from the DNA. The data hold about 27,000 clones, with approximately 80% observed a single time. These data originate in a study of blood T cell repertoires in COVID-19. Looking at the study overall: Samples taken during acute and convalescent COVID-19 were collected in the United States, Italy and Spain.

CDR1 and CDR2 from the germline V gene are SGHNT and YENEEA. The CDR3 is 14 amino acids. The ends were cut back, 5 bases at V and 4 bases at J, with 15 bases in the middle. The clonotype was recovered from a man between 65 and 79 years old with active COVID-19. What was sequenced was peripheral blood. V is TRBV11-3 and J is TRBJ2-7; weak D call: TRBD1 (6 bases). The CDR3, as DNA: TGTGCCAGCAGCAGCCGGGACACCGGTTACGAGCAGTACTTC. Protein product: CASSSRDTGYEQYF. The full variable domain, its missing parts supplied by reference TRBV11-3 and TRBJ2-7, is EAGVVQSPRYKIIEKKQPVAFWCNPISGHNTLYWYLQNLGQGPELLIRYENEEAVDDSQLPKDRFSAERLKGVDSTLKIQPAELGDSAVYLCASSSRDTGYEQYFGPGTRLTVT.